This entry is about one T cell receptor beta chain. Per germline, CDR1 SEHNR and CDR2 FQNEAQ (reference sequence). J gave up 0 bases and V 5 bases, and 2 bases lay outside the gene matches. This CDR3 region has 15 residues. Clones were read by immunoSEQ multiplex PCR, and TCRdb kept only the in-frame ones, dropping some. Found here are approximately 120,000 clones, 80% to 90% of them singletons; the top ten hold more than 9%. This sample is part of a study of blood T cell repertoires in COVID-19. The sequenced sample consisted of peripheral blood. V and J are TRBV7-9 and TRBJ1-4, with 8 bases identical to TRBD1. This sequence was found in a human donor in a cohort sampled during active COVID-19. The CDR3 is CASSPGGATNEKLFF. Here the CDR3 DNA reads TGTGCCAGCAGCCCAGGGGGCGCAACTAATGAAAAACTGTTTTTT.